The 20 T cell receptor beta chains presented below share a single source sample, sequenced in a study of CD8+ T cells in alopecia areata. RNA, once extracted, was reverse transcribed into cDNA for use as the sequencing template. Generated by immunoSEQ multiplex PCR, the TCRdb table keeps only in-frame clones and is missing some. Singletons are absent from the sample, which has about 110,000 clones. The specimen was lesional skin. Receptors were obtained from a C3H/HeJ mouse with alopecia areata. The MHC haplotype of this mouse line is H2-k.

Details on this clone: The gene names given are mouse names. The read comes to an end 4 residues before the CDR3 does, leaving the germline J gene to fill in the end. In the same sample, other DNA sequences code for this CDR3. V gene TRBV13-3 combines with J gene TRBJ2-5; TRBD2 agrees at 7 bases. Looked up from germline, CDR1 is NNHDY and CDR2 is SYVADS. CDR3 length equals 14 residues. The CDR3 protein is CASSDSLGVDTQYF. The sequenced part of the CDR3 DNA is TGTGCCAGCAGTGATAGTCTGGGGGTGGAC.

With respect to this clone: Mouse gene names and germline throughout. The sequenced part of the CDR3 DNA is TGTGCAAGCAGCTTAGGGGGGGATAACTATGCT. This codes for CASSLGGDNYA. The entire CDR3 reads CASSLGGDNYAEQFF. The chain is built from TRBV16 and TRBJ2-1, with D possibly TRBD2 on 6 matching bases. With the read ending 4 residues before the CDR3 end, the germline J gene is used to fill in that end. There are 15 residues in the CDR3. Trimming took 1 base from V and 0 from J, leaving 7 bases between them. The V gene's germline CDR1 is SGHSA and CDR2 FRNQAP. The entire variable domain, with the rest obtained from reference TRBV16 and TRBJ2-1, is as follows: NAGVIQTPRHKVTGKGQEATLWCEPISGHSAVFWYRQTIVQGLEFLTYFRNQAPIDDSGMPKERFSAQMPNQSHSTLKIQSTQPQDSAVYLCASSLGGDNYAEQFFGPGTRLTVL.

As concerns this clone: The gene names here belong to mouse. Coverage ceases 4 residues before the CDR3 finishes, and the germline J gene fills in the end. The chain recombines TRBV13-2 with TRBJ2-3; 9 bases are shared with TRBD2. The CDR3 covers 16 residues. The junction had 4 bases not matched to a gene; V was cut back by 0 bases and J by 2 bases. Germline lookup yields CDR1 NNHNN and CDR2 SYGAGS (reference sequence). The CDR3 loop reads CASGDDWGGDAETLYF. The DNA read from the CDR3 is TGTGCCAGCGGTGATGATTGGGGGGGCGATGCAGAA.

Worth noting for this clone: The gene symbols are mouse symbols. The CDR3 end falls 4 residues outside the read, so it is completed with the germline J gene. Other DNA sequences in the same sample also yield this CDR3. V gene TRBV13-3 combines with J gene TRBJ2-3; 7 nucleotides agree with TRBD2. The CDR3 covers 14 residues. Germline CDR1 and CDR2: NNHDY and SYVADS. Germline trimming cut 2 bases from V and 3 bases from J; bases unmatched to any gene: 3. CDR3 bases read: TGTGCCAGCAGTGAGGGGGGGAAAGCAGAA. Translating gives CASSEGGKAE. The whole CDR3 sequence reads CASSEGGKAETLYF.

Concerning this clone itself: Gene names and germline refer to mouse. The sequence runs out 4 residues before the end of the CDR3; the remainder is reconstructed from the germline J gene. Other DNA sequences in the same sample also yield this CDR3. The chain has TRBV19 and TRBJ2-5; TRBD1 matches 10 bases. CDR1 and CDR2 from the germline V gene are FNHDT and SITEND (reference sequence). CDR3 length: 14 amino acids. CDR3 sequence reads: CASSIRDRGDTQYF. CDR3 DNA, as far as it was read: TGTGCCAGCAGTATCCGGGACAGGGGCGAC.

On this clone itself: Mouse names are used for the genes. The read terminates 4 residues before the CDR3 end, so the remaining end is supplied by the germline J gene. The V and J genes are TRBV1 and TRBJ2-2; 8 nucleotides line up with TRBD2. This CDR3 has 16 residues. With V trimmed by 0 bases and J by 3 bases, 3 bases remained unmatched. The V gene's germline CDR1 is NSQYPW and CDR2 LRSPGD (reference sequence). The sequenced CDR3 bases are TGCACCTGCAGTGCAGAGCTGGGGGGTCACACCGGG. Translated: CTCSAELGGHTG. The entire CDR3 sequence reads CTCSAELGGHTGQLYF.

This clone was recorded at least ten times. Gene names are mouse gene names. The missing CDR3 end, 4 residues past where the read stops, is filled in from the germline J gene. The chain recombines TRBV13-3 with TRBJ1-4; 7 bases map to TRBD1. The germline V gene has CDR1 NNHDY and CDR2 SYVADS. The ends lost 0 bases at V and 2 bases at J; junction bases unmatched: 4. The CDR3 runs to 16 residues. The CDR3 DNA, read in part, is TGTGCCAGCAGTGATGCACTGGGACAGTCCAACGAA. It translates to CASSDALGQSNE. From start to end, the CDR3 is CASSDALGQSNERLFF.

On this clone: Here the gene names and germline are mouse. The read ends 4 residues before the CDR3 terminus; that terminus is restored from the germline J gene. This chain connects TRBV16 to TRBJ2-2; TRBD1 aligns across 10 bases. Looked up from germline, CDR1 is SGHSA and CDR2 is FRNQAP. V gave up 2 bases and J gave up 3 bases; unmatched junction bases: 3. The CDR3 totals 16 residues. CDR3 loop: CASSLSGTGDTGQLYF. The part of the CDR3 DNA that was read is TGTGCAAGCAGCTTAAGTGGGACAGGGGACACCGGG.

Ten or more counts support this clone. The genes are named according to mouse. The read is 4 residues too short to cover the CDR3 end, so that end is filled in from the germline J gene. This chain links TRBV13-1 with TRBJ2-2; D might be TRBD1 (5 bases). There are 16 residues in the CDR3. V was trimmed by 0 bases and J by 1 base, leaving 10 bases between them. Germline CDR1 NSHNY, CDR2 SYGAGN. The CDR3 is CASSDAGHLNTGQLYF. CDR3 DNA (partial): TGTGCCAGCAGTGATGCAGGGCACTTAAACACCGGG.

Of note for this clone: Gene names are mouse gene names. Here the CDR3 reads CTCSADPGQGAYERLFF. CDR3 DNA, as far as it was read: TGCACCTGCAGTGCAGATCCCGGACAGGGGGCCTACGAA. The chain uses TRBV1 and TRBJ1-4; TRBD1 matches at 11 bases. With the read ending 4 residues before the CDR3 end, the germline J gene is used to fill in that end. CDR3 length equals 17 residues. Per germline, CDR1 NSQYPW and CDR2 LRSPGD (reference sequence). Trimming removed 0 bases from V and 6 bases from J; junction bases left unmatched: 6.

This clone has a handful of counts. At residue 13, TCRdb's protein disagrees with the DNA translation; the protein shown here derives from the DNA. Gene names are mouse gene names. The read gets to within 3 residues of the CDR3 end, and the germline J gene fills in the rest. The chain joins TRBV13-3 to TRBJ1-6, with a possible D match to TRBD1 (5 bases). TRBJ1-6 is an ORF, with its function uncertain. Trimming cost V 1 base and J 2 bases, with 10 bases left between them. CDR1 and CDR2 (germline): NNHDY, SYVADS. This CDR3 is built from 16 residues. The sequenced CDR3 bases are TGTGCCAGCAGTGATCCGGGGGGGACCTATAATTCGCCC. It translates to CASSDPGGTYNSP. The whole CDR3 reads CASSDPGGTYNSPLYF.

Only a few counts were recorded for this clone. Mouse names are used for the genes. The read is 4 residues too short to cover the CDR3 end, so that end is filled in from the germline J gene. The rearrangement links TRBV13-3 to TRBJ2-4; D perhaps matches TRBD1 (8 bases). Looked up from germline, CDR1 is NNHDY and CDR2 is SYVADS. The length of the CDR3 is 13 residues. The CDR3 reads CASNTGGGNTLYF. The sequenced CDR3 bases are TGTGCCAGCAACACAGGGGGGGGGAAC.

This clone was counted between two and nine times. Mouse germline and gene names are used. The CDR3 is cut off 4 residues early in the read; its end comes from the germline J gene. This chain links TRBV13-3 with TRBJ2-5; TRBD2 is a possible D gene (7 bases). Trimming pared 1 base from V and 2 bases from J, leaving 14 bases between. The CDR3 is made up of 16 amino acids. The germline CDR1 and CDR2 sequences are NNHDY and SYVADS. CDR3 in amino acids: CASSDSGGAGQDTQYF. Partial CDR3 DNA: TGTGCCAGCAGTGATTCGGGGGGCGCGGGCCAAGAC.

This clone came up a few times. Gene names are the mouse ones. The sequence runs out 4 residues before the end of the CDR3; the remainder is reconstructed from the germline J gene. The V call is TRBV31, the J call TRBJ2-1; TRBD1 matches at 7 bases. This CDR3 is built from 14 residues. V was clipped by 1 base and J by 4 bases; unmatched bases: 4. The germline V gene encodes CDR1 GKSSPN and CDR2 SITVG. CDR3 region: CAWSHRGFYAEQFF. CDR3 DNA (partial): TGTGCCTGGAGTCACAGGGGTTTTTATGCT.

A remark on this clone: Genes and germline come from the mouse. The CDR3 is cut off 4 residues early in the read; its end comes from the germline J gene. The V gene is TRBV13-3, the J gene TRBJ2-7, with 7 bases that match TRBD1. The CDR3 spans 14 residues. Trimming removed 3 bases from V and 1 base from J; junction bases left unmatched: 4. Germline V gene data show CDR1 as NNHDY and CDR2 as SYVADS. The CDR3 loop is CASSVPGQSYEQYF. The part of the CDR3 DNA that was read is TGTGCCAGCAGTGTCCCGGGACAGTCCTAT.

This clone was counted a few times. Gene names and germline refer to mouse. The CDR3 end lies 4 residues beyond the end of the read and is filled in from the germline J gene. V and J are TRBV1 and TRBJ1-1; tentative D call: TRBD1 (6 bases). The germline V gene encodes CDR1 NSQYPW and CDR2 LRSPGD (reference sequence). This CDR3 contains 14 residues. Trimming left V 2 bases short and J 4 bases short, with 11 bases between. CDR3 DNA, as far as it was read: TGCACCTGCAGTGCATGGGGAGGGGGCACA. It translates to CTCSAWGGGT. The whole CDR3 sequence reads CTCSAWGGGTEVFF.

Points on this clone: Gene names and germline match the mouse. The sequenced fragment ends 4 residues before the CDR3 boundary, so the rest is inferred from the germline J gene. The chain joins TRBV31 to TRBJ2-7, with TRBD2 matching 7 bases. The CDR3 runs to 14 residues. Germline V lookup: CDR1 GKSSPN, CDR2 SITVG. The sequenced part of the CDR3 DNA is TGTGCCTGGAGTCTAGCACTGGGGTCCCAT. Translated: CAWSLALGSH. The full CDR3 is CAWSLALGSHEQYF.

This clone was observed a handful of times. All gene names here are mouse names. The read ends 4 residues before the CDR3 terminus; that terminus is restored from the germline J gene. V is TRBV13-3 and J is TRBJ2-2; 7 nucleotides match TRBD1. This CDR3 has 16 amino acids. V trimming: 4 bases; J trimming: 0 bases; junction bases outside the gene matches: 6. Germline CDR1 reads NNHDY; CDR2 reads SYVADS. The CDR3 sequence: CASSHRGRANTGQLYF. CDR3 bases read: TGTGCCAGCAGTCACAGGGGAAGGGCAAACACCGGG.

Details on this clone: Gene names are mouse gene names. The sequence runs out 4 residues before the end of the CDR3; the remainder is reconstructed from the germline J gene. The rearrangement links TRBV1 to TRBJ1-4, with 10 bases lining up with TRBD1. Looked up from germline, CDR1 is NSQYPW and CDR2 is LRSPGD (reference sequence). The CDR3 sequence is 15 residues long. This CDR3 is CTCSAPGQGLERLFF. CDR3 DNA (partial): TGCACCTGCAGTGCCCCGGGACAGGGGCTCGAA.

This clone was counted a few times. Mouse gene names and germline throughout. Read sequence stops 4 residues before the CDR3 end, and the germline J gene provides the missing end. The J gene is TRBJ2-1, the V gene TRBV19; D gene uncertain. Germline CDR1 FNHDT, CDR2 SITEND (reference sequence). Trimming removed 4 bases at V and 1 base at J, with 9 bases between. The CDR3 is made up of 14 amino acids. The CDR3 is CASSSDMNYAEQFF. The sequenced part of the CDR3 DNA is TGTGCCAGCAGTTCCGACATGAACTATGCT.